What follows are 27 T cell receptor beta chains derived from one specimen sequenced in a study of shared clonotypes between healthy human individuals (dated by TCRdb to the early 2020s). The library was generated by the immunoSEQ multiplex PCR assay. TCRdb provides this immuneACCESS table in a form limited to in-frame rearrangements. Some clones are lacking; in checked studies, under half of them reflect an unresolved V gene, and why the rest are absent is not known. The sample table lists some 1,100,000 clones, about four fifths of them with a count of one. Clones ranked in the top ten supply more than 0.5% of the sample. Sequencing was carried out using memory CD4+ T cells from PBMCs. This specimen's cell subset or site label, interpreted: CD45RA-negative fraction. These receptors all come from a man aged 18 to 30 in good health. Some clones in this sample may be carry-over from other donors' samples.

This chain links TRBV11-2 with TRBJ2-3; the D gene is possibly TRBD2 (5 bases). Germline values: CDR1 SGHAT, CDR2 FQNNGV. The CDR3 sequence is 15 residues long. V shed 3 bases and J shed 2 bases, with 12 bases lying between them. The CDR3 spells CASSFGVGNTDTQYF. CDR3 in DNA: TGTGCCAGCAGCTTCGGGGTAGGGAACACAGATACGCAGTATTTT.

This rearrangement joins TRBV7-2 to TRBJ2-3, with 8 bases that match TRBD1. Trimming took 5 bases from V and 1 from J; bases not matched to a gene: 2. The length of the CDR3 is 14 residues. Germline V CDR1 and CDR2: SGHTA, FQGNSA. The CDR3 spells CASSRGQGTDTQYF. The DNA of the CDR3 is TGTGCCAGCAGCAGGGGACAGGGCACAGATACGCAGTATTTT.

The CDR3 region has the DNA TGTGCCAGCAGCTTGAGGGCAGGGACTAACTATGGCTACACCTTC. This sequence encodes CASSLRAGTNYGYTF. V and J are TRBV7-2 and TRBJ1-2; the D gene is possibly TRBD1 (5 bases). The CDR3 consists of 15 residues. V was clipped by 3 bases and J by 0 bases, with 11 bases between them. Per germline, CDR1 SGHTA and CDR2 FQGNSA.

This clone was observed a handful of times. The chain is built from TRBV20-1 and TRBJ1-2, with a weak D call TRBD1 (6 bases). The CDR3 has 11 amino acids. V lost 3 bases to trimming and J lost 6 bases, with 8 bases between them. Germline CDR1 and CDR2: DFQATT and SNEGSKA (reference sequence). CDR3 DNA sequence: TGCAGTGCTAGGGGGGCGAATGGCTACACCTTC. This translates into CSARGANGYTF.

The chain carries TRBV5-5 and TRBJ2-3, with 8 bases lining up with TRBD2. V was pared by 0 bases and J by 0 bases, with 6 bases of the junction left unmatched. The CDR3 runs to 17 residues. Looked up from germline, CDR1 is SGHKS and CDR2 is YYEKEE (reference sequence). In DNA, the CDR3 is TGTGCCAGCAGCTTGGTTACGGGGGGGACTAGCACAGATACGCAGTATTTT. Translation gives CASSLVTGGTSTDTQYF.

The rearrangement joins TRBV29-1 to TRBJ1-4, with 10 nucleotides matching TRBD1. Germline loops: CDR1 SQVTM, CDR2 ANQGSEA. This CDR3 has 13 amino acids. V dropped 7 bases and J dropped 7; count of bases not matched to a gene: 6. The CDR3 loop is CSGGDRGGEKLFF. CDR3 sequence (DNA): TGCAGCGGAGGGGACAGGGGCGGTGAAAAACTGTTTTTT.

CDR3 in DNA: TGTGCCAGTAGTATTGAGCCAGGGGCCACCTACGAGCAGTACTTC. Protein product: CASSIEPGATYEQYF. The chain joins TRBV19 to TRBJ2-7; possible D gene TRBD1, 6 bases. Germline-derived CDR1 and CDR2 are LNHDA and SQIVND (reference sequence). The CDR3 is 15 residues long. V lost 3 bases and J 2 bases, leaving 14 bases between the germline ends.

This clone was counted between two and nine times. This chain's CDR3 is CASSPPAGELFF. In DNA form, the CDR3 reads TGTGCCAGTAGCCCCCCGGCCGGGGAGCTGTTTTTT. The chain recombines TRBV19 with TRBJ2-2; D remains ambiguous. Trimming took 6 bases from V and 6 from J, leaving 8 bases between them. Per the germline V gene, CDR1 is LNHDA and CDR2 is SQIVND (reference sequence). CDR3 length equals 12 residues.

The chain has TRBV19 and TRBJ1-1, with TRBD1 matching over 7 bases. The CDR3 is 15 residues long. The trim removed 5 bases at V and 3 bases at J, leaving 9 bases unmatched. CDR1 LNHDA and CDR2 SQIVND come from the germline V gene (reference sequence). The CDR3: CASSLRQDRDTEAFF. CDR3 sequence (DNA): TGTGCCAGTAGTCTCCGCCAAGACAGGGACACTGAAGCTTTCTTT.

This clone was counted between two and nine times. The chain is built from TRBV27 and TRBJ1-4, with D perhaps matching TRBD1 (6 bases). CDR1 is MNHEY and CDR2 is SMNVEV in the germline V gene (reference sequence). Trimming removed 7 bases from V and 7 bases from J, with 19 bases in between. This CDR3 region has 15 residues. The CDR3 nucleotides are TGTGCCAGCAAGGACAACAGGGTCCGGGGTGAAAAACTGTTTTTT. Translating gives CASKDNRVRGEKLFF.

This clone came up once. V is TRBV5-1 and J is TRBJ2-5; D gene uncertain. Germline-derived CDR1 and CDR2 are SGHRS and YFSETQ. V was clipped by 4 bases and J by 2 bases, with 12 bases between them. This CDR3 has 14 amino acids. The DNA of the CDR3 is TGCGCCAGCAGCATACAGATGCCTCAAGAGACCCAGTACTTC. Protein sequence: CASSIQMPQETQYF.

This clone occurred once. This rearrangement joins TRBV5-1 to TRBJ2-2; D gene uncertain. Germline CDR1 SGHRS, CDR2 YFSETQ. Deletions cut 0 bases from V and 0 bases from J, with 6 bases between. The CDR3 is 15 residues long. CDR3 DNA sequence: TGCGCCAGCAGCTTGGATGTCTCGAACACCGGGGAGCTGTTTTTT. Amino acids: CASSLDVSNTGELFF.

This chain uses TRBV28 with TRBJ1-1, with TRBD1 identical over 8 bases. The CDR3 is 14 residues long. In germline, CDR1 is MDHEN, CDR2 SYDVKM. V lost 5 bases to trimming and J lost 1 base; unmatched junction nucleotides: 3. CDR3 region: CASSTGQGNTEAFF. The DNA for the CDR3 is TGTGCCAGCAGTACCGGACAGGGGAACACTGAAGCTTTCTTT.

The rearrangement links TRBV7-7 to TRBJ2-1; 8 bases fit TRBD2. CDR1 and CDR2 from the germline V gene are SSHAT and FNYEAQ (reference sequence). Germline trimming cut 6 bases from V and 7 bases from J; bases unmatched to any gene: 8. The CDR3 is made up of 14 amino acids. The CDR3 bases are TGTGCCAGCAGACAAACAGCGGGGGCGAATGAGCAGTTCTTC. Its protein is CASRQTAGANEQFF.

The chain carries TRBV5-1 and TRBJ1-4, with 9 bases matching TRBD1. Germline-derived CDR1 and CDR2 are SGHRS and YFSETQ. The ends lost 4 bases at V and 8 bases at J; junction bases unmatched: 6. This CDR3 comprises 14 residues. CDR3 DNA sequence: TGCGCCAGCAGCGGGGGACAGGGAGACGAAAAACTGTTTTTT. Protein sequence: CASSGGQGDEKLFF. The entire variable domain, with the rest obtained from reference TRBV5-1 and TRBJ1-4, is as follows: KAGVTQTPRYLIKTRGQQVTLSCSPISGHRSVSWYQQTPGQGLQFLFEYFSETQRNKGNFPGRFSGRQFSNSRSEMNVSTLELGDSALYLCASSGGQGDEKLFFGSGTQLSVL.

V usage is TRBV4-3 and J usage is TRBJ2-5; TRBD1 agrees at 7 bases. The assigned J gene may be wrong: the sequence end matches TRBJ2-7 better. The CDR3 covers 14 residues. CDR1 is LGHNA, CDR2 YSLEER, per germline. In DNA, the CDR3 is TGCGCCAGCAGCCAACGTACAGGGGACTACGAGCAGTACTTC. Residues: CASSQRTGDYEQYF.

This CDR3 reads CASRLQGIPIENTGELFF. DNA of the CDR3: TGTGCCAGCAGACTACAGGGTATCCCCATAGAAAACACCGGGGAGCTGTTTTTT. V and J are TRBV27 and TRBJ2-2, with a possible D match to TRBD1 (6 bases). This CDR3 contains 18 residues. Trimming removed 6 bases from V and 2 bases from J, with 22 bases in between. Germline V gene sequence: CDR1 MNHEY, CDR2 SMNVEV (reference sequence).

Only a few counts were recorded for this clone. The chain employs TRBV6-5 and TRBJ1-1; no clear D. The CDR3 is made up of 14 amino acids. Trimming pared 0 bases from V and 2 bases from J, leaving 7 bases between. Germline CDR1 MNHEY, CDR2 SVGAGI. CDR3 sequence (DNA): TGTGCCAGCAGTTACTCGACCCTAAACACTGAAGCTTTCTTT. This translates into CASSYSTLNTEAFF.

Worth noting for this clone: This sample also contains other DNA sequences that code for the same CDR3. The chain recombines TRBV7-2 with TRBJ1-4; 10 nucleotides match TRBD1. Germline V gene sequence: CDR1 SGHTA, CDR2 FQGNSA. The J segment lost 6 bases and the V segment lost 3 bases, leaving 4 bases of the junction unmatched. This CDR3 is 15 amino acids long. The CDR3 region is CASSLGGTGDEKLFF. As DNA, the CDR3 is TGTGCCAGCAGCTTGGGGGGGACAGGGGATGAAAAACTGTTTTTT.

This clone was seen a few times. The J gene is TRBJ1-2, the V gene TRBV7-2; D is ambiguous. Trimming pared 5 bases from V and 4 bases from J, leaving 8 bases between. Germline V gene data show CDR1 as SGHTA and CDR2 as FQGNSA. The CDR3 totals 12 residues. Here the CDR3 reads CASSPRLYGYTF. Here the CDR3 DNA reads TGTGCCAGCAGCCCTCGTCTCTATGGCTACACCTTC.

The V gene is TRBV6-5, the J gene TRBJ2-1, with 13 positions matching TRBD2. The CDR3 is 15 residues long. Germline CDR1 and CDR2: MNHEY and SVGAGI. J was trimmed by 6 bases and V by 5 bases; bases with no gene match: 4. The CDR3 sequence: CASSARTSGSNEQFF. The CDR3 coding sequence is TGTGCCAGCAGTGCACGGACTAGCGGGAGCAATGAGCAGTTCTTC.

V and J are TRBV19 and TRBJ2-3; the D is unclear. The CDR3 runs to 14 residues. Germline V gene sequence: CDR1 LNHDA, CDR2 SQIVND (reference sequence). V lost 8 bases, J lost 0 bases, and 12 bases lay in between. CDR3 residues: CASGKGGSTDTQYF. The DNA for the CDR3 is TGTGCCAGTGGGAAGGGCGGTAGCACAGATACGCAGTATTTT.

This clone has just one count. In the same sample, other DNA sequences code for this CDR3. This chain joins TRBV19 and TRBJ1-2; the D gene is possibly TRBD1 (6 bases). The CDR3 has 12 amino acids. The ends were cut back, 6 bases at V and 3 bases at J, with 8 bases in the middle. The germline V gene encodes CDR1 LNHDA and CDR2 SQIVND (reference sequence). For the CDR3, the DNA is TGTGCCAGTAGCGGACAGTACTATGGCTACACCTTC. Translated, it gives CASSGQYYGYTF.

This clone came up many times. Other DNA sequences in the sample encode the same CDR3. V is TRBV28 and J is TRBJ2-2, with a possible D match to TRBD1 (7 bases). The CDR3 covers 17 residues. The germline V gene encodes CDR1 MDHEN and CDR2 SYDVKM. The ends were cut back, 7 bases at V and 6 bases at J, with 24 bases in the middle. The CDR3 is CASNQRGRGGRAGELFF. The DNA for the CDR3 is TGTGCCAGCAATCAGAGGGGGCGGGGAGGTAGGGCCGGGGAGCTGTTTTTT.

The chain joins TRBV10-3 to TRBJ2-2; no clear D gene. The CDR3 runs to 15 residues. V shed 0 bases and J shed 4 bases, with 9 bases lying between them. Germline CDR1 reads ENHRY; CDR2 reads SYGVKD. CDR3 loop: CAISESGITTGELFF. The CDR3 bases are TGTGCCATCAGTGAGTCGGGGATAACCACCGGGGAGCTGTTTTTT.

The rearrangement links TRBV28 to TRBJ1-6; D remains ambiguous. This CDR3 is 16 amino acids long. Germline V gene lookup returns CDR1 MDHEN and CDR2 SYDVKM. The V gene lost 5 bases and the J gene lost 5 bases, with 16 bases spanning the gap. As DNA, the CDR3 is TGTGCCAGCAGTGCCCTCGGGGTCCTCAATAATTCACCCCTCCACTTT. Translated, it gives CASSALGVLNNSPLHF.

The chain combines TRBV28 with TRBJ1-2; D gene ambiguous. The V end lost 2 bases, the J end lost 3 bases, and 10 bases lay between the germline ends. Looked up from germline, CDR1 is MDHEN and CDR2 is SYDVKM. The CDR3 has 14 amino acids. The CDR3 DNA is TGTGCCAGCAGTTTACGGTTCTCCGACTATGGCTACACCTTC. It is translated as CASSLRFSDYGYTF.